This entry lists 13 T cell receptor beta chains sequenced from one sample in a study of T cells after yellow fever vaccination (dated by TCRdb to about 2019). The library was made by 5' RACE. The reads were generated on an Illumina HiSeq 2500. TCRdb's own reprocessing of the public reads used fastp at Q25 and MiXCR and kept productive beta chains. Rows with one shared CDR3 protein collapse into an entry with the most common genes and DNA. The sample table contains some 350,000 distinct CDR3 sequences; only one count was recorded for 6% to 8% of them. Together, the top ten hold over 12% of the sample. The sample's treatment or condition, from its label and the paper: live attenuated yellow fever vaccine strain. Sequenced here: PBMCs, sampled 5 days after the yellow fever booster vaccination. These TCRs come from a man under 40 who received the YFV17D yellow fever vaccine.

This clonotype was observed a handful of times. The chain has TRBV20-1 and TRBJ2-2; D perhaps matches TRBD1 (6 bases). Per the germline V gene, CDR1 is DFQATT and CDR2 is SNEGSKA (reference sequence). V gave up 2 bases and J gave up 4 bases, with 14 bases separating them. The length of the CDR3 is 15 residues. CDR3 in amino acids: CSARNGQGSTGELFF. In DNA form, the CDR3 reads TGCAGTGCTAGAAATGGCCAGGGGAGCACCGGGGAGCTGTTTTTT.

In its sample, this clonotype was seen many times. The genes are TRBV5-1 and TRBJ2-5; TRBD2 matches at 8 bases. Germline CDR1 SGHRS, CDR2 YFSETQ. With V trimmed by 4 bases and J by 2 bases, 19 bases remained unmatched. The CDR3 extends over 19 amino acids. The CDR3 coding sequence is TGCGCCAGCAGCGGCCGGGGGGGCGTAGCCCTCACTTCGCAAGAGACCCAGTACTTC. It encodes CASSGRGGVALTSQETQYF.

The sample holds many counts of this clonotype. The rearrangement links TRBV11-2 to TRBJ2-3, with D possibly matching TRBD2 (7 bases). The CDR3 has 13 amino acids. CDR1 and CDR2 from the germline V gene are SGHAT and FQNNGV. Trimming took off 5 bases at V and 5 bases at J, with 11 bases between the two ends. For the CDR3, the DNA is TGTGCCAGCAGCCAAAGGGGGGGAGATACGCAGTATTTT. This codes for CASSQRGGDTQYF.

This clonotype was recorded many times. The rearrangement joins TRBV12-3 or TRBV12-4 to TRBJ2-3, with D possibly TRBD2 on 5 matching bases. The CDR3 covers 14 residues. Trimming stripped 3 bases from V and 4 bases from J, with 11 bases between. This chain's CDR3 is CASSFLASPDTQYF. In DNA form, the CDR3 reads TGTGCCAGCAGTTTTCTAGCTAGTCCAGATACGCAGTATTTT.

The chain recombines TRBV10-3 with TRBJ2-5; 7 bases agree with TRBD2. Germline V gene lookup returns CDR1 ENHRY and CDR2 SYGVKD. Trimming cost V 6 bases and J 5 bases; bases outside gene matches: 6. The CDR3 consists of 13 residues. The CDR3 bases are TGTGCCATCAGCGCGGAGGGAGGGGAGACCCAGTACTTC. Amino acid sequence: CAISAEGGETQYF.

The chain links TRBV12-3 or TRBV12-4 to TRBJ2-7; D uncertain. V shed 2 bases and J shed 4 bases, with 12 bases lying between them. The CDR3 is 14 residues long. CDR3: CASSLLPREYEQYF. The CDR3 DNA is TGTGCCAGCAGTTTATTGCCAAGAGAGTACGAGCAGTACTTC.

This clonotype occurred a few times. This chain uses TRBV5-4 with TRBJ1-6; TRBD1 might be the D (6 bases). V dropped 0 bases and J dropped 6 bases, with 13 bases sitting between them. From germline, CDR1 is SGHNT and CDR2 YYREEE (reference sequence). This CDR3 has 16 residues. The CDR3 region has the DNA TGTGCCAGCAGCTTGGCCCACGCAGGGGTTAATTCACCCCTCCACTTT. It is translated as CASSLAHAGVNSPLHF.

The chain employs TRBV29-1 and TRBJ2-3, with TRBD1 matching 9 bases. The germline V gene encodes CDR1 SQVTM and CDR2 ANQGSEA. The CDR3 spans 15 residues. Unmatched junction bases numbered 13, after V lost 8 bases and J lost 4 bases. This CDR3 is CSSLGDREGSDTQYF. CDR3 coding DNA: TGCAGCTCACTAGGGGACAGGGAAGGTTCAGATACGCAGTATTTT.

In its sample, this clonotype was seen many times. V and J are TRBV20-1 and TRBJ2-5; 10 bases line up with TRBD2. V lost 4 bases, J lost 4 bases, and 9 bases stayed unmatched. Germline values: CDR1 DFQATT, CDR2 SNEGSKA (reference sequence). The CDR3 extends over 15 amino acids. CDR3 sequence: CSATTAGGRRETQYF. CDR3 coding DNA: TGCAGTGCTACTACAGCGGGAGGGCGGAGAGAGACCCAGTACTTC.

Ten or more counts support this clonotype. The gene calls are TRBV18 and TRBJ2-3, with D possibly TRBD2 on 5 matching bases. Germline V gives CDR1 KGHSH, CDR2 LQKENI. The CDR3 extends over 16 amino acids. The germline V and J ends were trimmed by 0 bases and 1 base, with 11 bases remaining between them. CDR3 loop: CASSPPRGSGTDTQYF. Here the CDR3 DNA reads TGTGCCAGCTCACCACCCCGGGGTAGCGGCACAGATACGCAGTATTTT. Variable domain in full (rest from reference TRBV18 and TRBJ2-3): NAGVMQNPRHLVRRRGQEARLRCSPMKGHSHVYWYRQLPEEGLKFMVYLQKENIIDESGMPKERFSAEFPKEGPSILRIQQVVRGDSAAYFCASSPPRGSGTDTQYFGPGTRLTVL.

This clonotype was observed many times. This chain links TRBV20-1 with TRBJ2-7, with TRBD1 matching 9 bases. The CDR3 sequence is 12 residues long. Unmatched junction bases numbered 8, after V lost 7 bases and J lost 7 bases. Germline V gives CDR1 DFQATT, CDR2 SNEGSKA (reference sequence). CDR3 in DNA: TGCAGTGTTGCACAGGGGGCGGATGAGCAGTACTTC. The encoded protein is CSVAQGADEQYF.

The table lists this clonotype with a few counts. The chain links TRBV4-3 to TRBJ2-5; 8 positions agree with TRBD2. The CDR3 consists of 15 residues. Germline V gene data show CDR1 as LGHNA and CDR2 as YSLEER. Trimming removed 2 bases from V and 3 bases from J; junction bases left unmatched: 5. In DNA form, the CDR3 reads TGCGCCAGCAGCCAAACCGGGGGGGCCGAAGAGACCCAGTACTTC. As protein: CASSQTGGAEETQYF.

The chain links TRBV10-3 to TRBJ1-1; TRBD1 aligns across 7 bases. The CDR3 has 13 amino acids. Germline CDR1 ENHRY, CDR2 SYGVKD. V trimming: 8 bases; J trimming: 5 bases; junction bases outside the gene matches: 8. The CDR3, as DNA: TGTGCCATCGGGACAGCGCCCGATACTGAAGCTTTCTTT. Residues: CAIGTAPDTEAFF.